This T cell receptor (beta chain) derives from a study of shared clonotypes between healthy human individuals. Study summary: CD4 naive cells filled three plates per donor, CD4 memory three, CD8 naive two and CD8 memory one. Study-wide results and limits: Memory subsets generally showed lower estimated richness than naive subsets.

About this clone itself: Its antigen is undetermined.

Using immunoSEQ multiplex PCR, the repertoire was profiled, and TCRdb retains in-frame clones only, with some absent. Here the sample spans over 2 million clones, 95% being singletons. This receptor was taken from a man aged 18 to 30 in good health. Sequencing used naive CD4+ T cells sorted from blood. The subset here: CD45RA+ positively selected.

The CDR3 region has the DNA TGTGCCAGCAGTGACGGCAACTCTGGGGCCAACGTCCTGACTTTC. Protein product: CASSDGNSGANVLTF. The rearrangement links TRBV6-1 to TRBJ2-6, with D uncertain. Per the germline V gene, CDR1 is MNHNS and CDR2 is SASEGT. Between the trimmed V and J ends, which lost 3 bases and 0 bases, there was a span of 6 bases. The CDR3 is 15 amino acids.